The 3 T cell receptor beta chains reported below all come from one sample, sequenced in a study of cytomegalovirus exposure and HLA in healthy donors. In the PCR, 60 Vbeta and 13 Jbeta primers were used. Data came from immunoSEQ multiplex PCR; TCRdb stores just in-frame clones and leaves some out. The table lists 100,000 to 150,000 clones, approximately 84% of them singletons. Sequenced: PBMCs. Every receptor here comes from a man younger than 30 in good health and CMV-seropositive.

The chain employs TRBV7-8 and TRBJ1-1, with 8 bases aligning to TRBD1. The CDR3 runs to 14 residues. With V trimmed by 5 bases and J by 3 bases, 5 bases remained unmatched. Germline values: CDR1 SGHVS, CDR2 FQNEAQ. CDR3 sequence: CASSLGQGDTEAFF. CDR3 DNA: TGTGCCAGCAGCCTAGGACAGGGCGACACTGAAGCTTTCTTT.

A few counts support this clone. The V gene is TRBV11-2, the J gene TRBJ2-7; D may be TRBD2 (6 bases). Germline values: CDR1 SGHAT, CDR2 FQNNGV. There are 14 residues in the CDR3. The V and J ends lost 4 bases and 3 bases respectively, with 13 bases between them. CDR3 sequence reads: CASSSRDSSYEQYF. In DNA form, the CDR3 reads TGTGCCAGCAGCTCCCGGGACTCGAGCTACGAGCAGTACTTC.

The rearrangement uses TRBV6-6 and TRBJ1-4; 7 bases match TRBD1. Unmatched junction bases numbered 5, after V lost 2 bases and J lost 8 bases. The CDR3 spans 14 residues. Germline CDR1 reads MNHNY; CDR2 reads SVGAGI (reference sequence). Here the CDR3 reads CASSYEGAREKLFF. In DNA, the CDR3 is TGTGCCAGCAGTTACGAGGGGGCACGGGAAAAACTGTTTTTT.